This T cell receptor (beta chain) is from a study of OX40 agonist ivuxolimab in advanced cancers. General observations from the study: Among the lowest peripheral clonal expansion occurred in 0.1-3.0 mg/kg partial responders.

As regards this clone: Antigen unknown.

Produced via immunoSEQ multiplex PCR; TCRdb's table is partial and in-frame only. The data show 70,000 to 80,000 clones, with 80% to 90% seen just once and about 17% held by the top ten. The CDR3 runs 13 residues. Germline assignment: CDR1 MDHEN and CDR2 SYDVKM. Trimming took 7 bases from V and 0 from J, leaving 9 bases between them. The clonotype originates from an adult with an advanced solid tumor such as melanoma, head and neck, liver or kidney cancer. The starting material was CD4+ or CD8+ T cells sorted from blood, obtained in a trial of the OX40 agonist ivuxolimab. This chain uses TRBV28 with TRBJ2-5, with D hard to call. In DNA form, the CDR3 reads TGTGCCAGCACCTTAGTCAACCAAGAGACCCAGTACTTC. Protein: CASTLVNQETQYF.